This TCR beta chain was captured in a study of shared T cell receptors in the human thymus. Profiling relied on immunoSEQ multiplex PCR, and the TCRdb table lists in-frame clones only, not all of them. This sample has around 730,000 clones, with 70% to 90% found just once. A further study also used this sample, focusing on human thymus T cells. From that second work: Thymic tissue was derived from resections collected during corrective heart surgery. V and J genes seemed to be used with bias in thymic and blood repertoires. Thymic repertoires from unrelated individuals overlapped highly, related research reported.

Sequencing input: thymocytes. This receptor was identified in a girl less than two years old with a congenital heart defect.

In DNA form, the CDR3 reads TGTGCCAGCACCGACAGGGACAGGTCCTACGAGCAGTACTTC. Protein sequence: CASTDRDRSYEQYF. This rearrangement joins TRBV28 to TRBJ2-7; 8 nucleotides align to TRBD1. Trimming cost V 7 bases and J 1 base; bases outside gene matches: 6. The CDR3 consists of 14 residues. CDR1 is MDHEN and CDR2 is SYDVKM in the germline V gene.